A selection of T cell receptor beta chains follows, all from one sample in a study of control samples from healthy donors and cancer patients. Libraries were prepared by immunoSEQ multiplex PCR; TCRdb keeps only in-frame clonotypes and omits some of them. This table has 110,000 to 150,000 clones, approximately 88% appearing once. The sample consisted of blood. The receptors originated from a man aged 25-45 years in good health. CDR3s include the opening cysteine and the closing phenylalanine or tryptophan. The D gene is left open where the match is weak. Clone size is stated in some rows and not others, as once, few, many or a class when expanded.

.	.	TRBV20-1	TRBJ2-7	CSASRDQTYEQYF	TGCAGTGCTAGTAGGGACCAGACCTACGAGCAGTACTTC
TRBD1	few	TRBV19	TRBJ1-4	CASSAGTEVEKLFF	TGTGCCAGTAGTGCCGGGACAGAGGTTGAAAAACTGTTTTTT
TRBD1	.	TRBV4-1	TRBJ1-5	CASSQGQGGGETQHF	TGCGCCAGCAGCCAAGGCCAGGGGGGGGGTGAGACCCAGCATTTT
TRBD2	.	TRBV4-2	TRBJ2-7	CASSLARGDQQYF	TGTGCCAGCAGCCTTGCTCGGGGGGACCAGCAGTACTTC
.	.	TRBV6-2/TRBV6-3	TRBJ1-2	CASSSRTANYGYTF	TGTGCCAGCAGTTCCCGGACAGCTAACTATGGCTACACCTTC
.	.	TRBV5-6	TRBJ2-1	CASSFRSAANEQFF	TGTGCCAGCAGCTTCAGGTCCGCAGCCAATGAGCAGTTCTTC
.	once	TRBV6-4	TRBJ2-6	CASRATGTNVLTF	TGTGCCAGCAGGGCTACTGGGACCAACGTCCTGACTTTC
TRBD2	.	TRBV9	TRBJ2-5	CASSGQWSPGTSGGAQWQETQYF	TGTGCCAGCAGCGGACAGTGGAGTCCCGGGACTAGCGGGGGGGCCCAATGGCAAGAGACCCAGTACTTC
.	.	TRBV10-2	TRBJ2-3	CASSAQGQGDTQYF	TGCGCCAGCAGTGCTCAGGGGCAGGGAGATACGCAGTATTTT
.	.	TRBV9	TRBJ2-3	CASSGQTSFTDTQYF	TGTGCCAGCAGCGGACAAACCTCCTTCACAGATACGCAGTATTTT